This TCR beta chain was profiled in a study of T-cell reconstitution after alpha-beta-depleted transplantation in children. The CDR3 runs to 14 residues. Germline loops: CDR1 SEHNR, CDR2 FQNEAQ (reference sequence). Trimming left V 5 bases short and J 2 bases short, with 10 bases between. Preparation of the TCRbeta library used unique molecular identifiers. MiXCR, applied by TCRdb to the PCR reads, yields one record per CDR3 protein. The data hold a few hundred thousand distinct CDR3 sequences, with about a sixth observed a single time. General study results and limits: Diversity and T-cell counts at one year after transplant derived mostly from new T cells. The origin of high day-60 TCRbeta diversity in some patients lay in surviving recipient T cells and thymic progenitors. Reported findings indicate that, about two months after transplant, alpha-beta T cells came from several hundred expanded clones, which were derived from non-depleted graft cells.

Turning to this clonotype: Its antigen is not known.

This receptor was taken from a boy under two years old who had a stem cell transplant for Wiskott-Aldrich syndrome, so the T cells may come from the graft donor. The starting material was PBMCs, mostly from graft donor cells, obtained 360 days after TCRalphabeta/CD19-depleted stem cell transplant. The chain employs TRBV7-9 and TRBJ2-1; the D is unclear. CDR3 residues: CASSGGTPYNEQFF. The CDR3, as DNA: TGTGCCAGCAGCGGCGGTACCCCCTACAATGAGCAGTTCTTC.